This TCR beta chain was sequenced during a study of spatial heterogeneity in lung cancer. Turning to the study itself: Matched bulk RNA-seq yielded a T cell module score, and TCR transcript counts in tumor regions correlated strongly with that score.

TCRdb itself ran the 5' RACE reads through MiXCR, one entry per CDR3 protein. The profile shows about 3,000 distinct CDR3 sequences, more than 15% of them singletons. Germline CDR1 MNHEY, CDR2 SMNVEV (reference sequence). With V trimmed by 9 bases and J by 7 bases, 10 bases remained unmatched. The CDR3 covers 13 residues. Overall study results and limits: Counts that tracked tumor mutation counts were those of expanded intratumoral alpha and beta TCRs. Tumor T cell coverage was estimated at around 7% for alpha and about 13% for beta chains.

Time point here: sample taken at primary tumor resection. Samples were donated by 72 untreated early-stage non-small cell lung cancer patients. Whole RNA obtained from tumor, nontumor lung or frozen PBMC underwent sequencing without sorting. This clonotype ranks as medium-sized. Its cognate antigen is unknown. This TCR derives from a male donor with early-stage non-small cell lung cancer. Sequencing was performed on lung tumor tissue, taken at surgery. The gene calls are TRBV27 and TRBJ2-7; 9 bases align to TRBD1. The DNA of the CDR3 is TGTGCCAGTGGACAGGGGCGGTTTGGGGAGCAGTACTTC. Translated, it gives CASGQGRFGEQYF.